A selection of T cell receptor beta chains follows, all from one sample in a study of CD8 T cells in ankylosing spondylitis. TCRdb itself ran the 5' RACE reads through MiXCR, one entry per CDR3 protein. Of 25,000 or so distinct CDR3 sequences listed, roughly 8.6% were seen once; the top ten hold approximately 29%. Specimen: blood. Receptors originate from a male donor with ankylosing spondylitis or in good health (not recorded which). Each CDR3 is given with its conserved first and last residue. D genes are given only for firm matches. Where a row states a size, it is once, few, many or the class of an expanded clone; other rows omit it.

V	D	size	J	DNA	CDR3
TRBV12-3/TRBV12-4	-	few	TRBJ2-2	TGTGCCAGCTACTATAGCGGTAACCTCACCGGGGAGCTGTTTTTT	CASYYSGNLTGELFF
TRBV20-1	-	-	TRBJ1-1	TGCAGTGCTGCCCATACGGATGCTTTCTTT	CSAAHTDAFF
TRBV28	TRBD1	-	TRBJ1-1	TGTGCCAGCAGTTTAACGGGACAGGGCAAGACTGAAGCTTTCTTT	CASSLTGQGKTEAFF
TRBV20-1	-	few	TRBJ2-2	TGCAGTGCTAGGGGGGTAGATCCCGGGGAGCTGTTTTTT	CSARGVDPGELFF
TRBV11-3	-	many	TRBJ2-3	TGTGCCAGCAGCTTAGTGTCAACGTCGACGCAGTATTTT	CASSLVSTSTQYF
TRBV7-2	TRBD1	-	TRBJ1-6	TGTGCCAGCAGCTTAGTACGGGCACAGGGGAATTCACCCCTCCACTTT	CASSLVRAQGNSPLHF
TRBV7-9	-	-	TRBJ2-7	TGTGCCAGCAGCTACAAGGTCGAGCAGTACTTC	CASSYKVEQYF
TRBV20-1	-	-	TRBJ2-3	TGCAGTGCCAGAGAGGGGGGCCAGGATACGCAGTATTTT	CSAREGGQDTQYF
TRBV20-1	-	many	TRBJ2-3	TGCAGTGCCTATCGCGGGTCTAGCACAGATACGCAGTATTTT	CSAYRGSSTDTQYF
TRBV25-1	-	few	TRBJ2-2	TGTGCCAGCAGTGACGGGGGTACCGGGGAGCTGTTTTTT	CASSDGGTGELFF
TRBV20-1	-	-	TRBJ2-2	TGCAGTGCCAAGCCCCTCCGGTGGGACACCGGGGAGCTGTTTTTT	CSAKPLRWDTGELFF
TRBV5-1	TRBD1	many	TRBJ1-5	TGCGCCAGCAGCTTGGGGACAGGGAGCAATCAGCCCCAGCATTTT	CASSLGTGSNQPQHF
TRBV29-1	TRBD2	many	TRBJ2-3	TGCAGCGTTGTAGGGAGGGTCACAGATACGCAGTATTTT	CSVVGRVTDTQYF
TRBV28	-	few	TRBJ2-6	TGTGCCAGCAGGTTAGGACAGTCTGGGGCCAACGTCCTGACTTTC	CASRLGQSGANVLTF
TRBV3-1	-	-	TRBJ2-6	TGTGCCAGCAGCCAAGATACGCAGGCGGCCAACGTCCCGACTTTC	CASSQDTQAANVPTF
TRBV29-1	-	many	TRBJ2-5	TGCAGCGTGGGGGACCAAGAGACCCAGTACTTC	CSVGDQETQYF
TRBV23-1	-	few	TRBJ1-4	TGCGCCAGCAGCCCGGGGAAGGGGAGCGAAAAACTGTTTTTT	CASSPGKGSEKLFF
TRBV28	-	few	TRBJ2-2	TGTGCCAGCACTCCCGCAGGAGGCACCGGGGAGCTGTTTTTT	CASTPAGGTGELFF
TRBV2	-	few	TRBJ2-2	TGTGCCAGCAGGAGGGGCGCGGCGGGGGAGCTGTTTTTT	CASRRGAAGELFF
TRBV7-2	TRBD2	few	TRBJ2-1	TGTGCCAGCAGCCAGGGACTAGCGGGTCACAATGAGCAGTTCTTC	CASSQGLAGHNEQFF
TRBV28	TRBD1	many	TRBJ1-4	TGTGCCAGCAGACAGGGGAGTGAAAAACTGTTTTTT	CASRQGSEKLFF
TRBV6-1	-	-	TRBJ2-4	TGTGCCAGCAGTGTCCGGGACGGGCCTTTGGACATTCAGTACTTC	CASSVRDGPLDIQYF
TRBV15	TRBD2	many	TRBJ2-1	TGTGCCACCAGCAGGAGCGGGGGGCCTAACAATGAGCAGTTCTTC	CATSRSGGPNNEQFF
TRBV28	TRBD1	few	TRBJ2-3	TGTGCCAGCAGTATACAGGGGCGCCCAGATACGCAGTATTTT	CASSIQGRPDTQYF
TRBV7-2	-	few	TRBJ2-2	TGTGCCAGCAGCTCCACCTTGCGGGCCACCAACACCGGGGAGCTGTTTTTT	CASSSTLRATNTGELFF
TRBV14	-	-	TRBJ2-2	TGTGCCAGCAGCCAAGGTCCGCGCGGGACGAACACCGGGGAGCTGTTTTTT	CASSQGPRGTNTGELFF
TRBV3-1	-	-	TRBJ2-5	TGTGCCAGCAGCCAAGCGGCCAAGGAGGAGACCCAGTACTTC	CASSQAAKEETQYF
TRBV5-6	-	-	TRBJ1-5	TGTGCCAGCAGCACTGCCCAGGGCAAGGGGGGCAATCAGCCCCAGCATTTT	CASSTAQGKGGNQPQHF
TRBV4-2	TRBD1	-	TRBJ1-4	TGTGCCAGCAGCCAAGGATTACAGGGGGCATTTAATGAAAAACTGTTTTTT	CASSQGLQGAFNEKLFF
TRBV29-1	-	many	TRBJ2-1	TGCAGTGTCGGTGGGAGGGGGGCAACCTACAATGAGCAGTTCTTC	CSVGGRGATYNEQFF
TRBV6-6	TRBD1	-	TRBJ2-7	TGTGCCAGCAGTTACCTGGACAGGGACGAGCAGTACTTC	CASSYLDRDEQYF
TRBV28	TRBD1	many	TRBJ1-1	TGTGCCAGCAGTTTTACAGGGGGCCGGACTGAAGCTTTCTTT	CASSFTGGRTEAFF
TRBV6-5	TRBD2	-	TRBJ2-7	TGTGCCAGCAGTAACTTAGCGGGACTCTACGAGCAGTACTTC	CASSNLAGLYEQYF
TRBV28	TRBD2	many	TRBJ2-1	TGTGCCAGCAGTTCTCTAGCGGGCGGGTCCTACAATGAGCAGTTCTTC	CASSSLAGGSYNEQFF
TRBV9	TRBD2	few	TRBJ2-1	TGTGCCAGCAGCGTAGTCGGGGGGAACAATGAGCAGTTCTTC	CASSVVGGNNEQFF
TRBV28	-	-	TRBJ1-1	TGTGCCAGCGGCAGAGGCACTGAAGCTTTCTTT	CASGRGTEAFF
TRBV20-1	-	-	TRBJ1-4	TGCAGTGCTAGAGATTGGGAGGACAATGAAAAACTGTTTTTT	CSARDWEDNEKLFF
TRBV27	-	-	TRBJ2-2	TGTGCCAGCAGTTTATCGCGGTATGGGGCCCGGGAGCTGTTTTTT	CASSLSRYGARELFF
TRBV7-2	TRBD2	many	TRBJ2-3	TGTGCCAGCAGCTTGAGGGCGGGAGGTCCAGATACGCAGTATTTT	CASSLRAGGPDTQYF
TRBV9	-	-	TRBJ2-3	TGTGCCAGCAGCGCACTCACAGATACGCAGTATTTT	CASSALTDTQYF